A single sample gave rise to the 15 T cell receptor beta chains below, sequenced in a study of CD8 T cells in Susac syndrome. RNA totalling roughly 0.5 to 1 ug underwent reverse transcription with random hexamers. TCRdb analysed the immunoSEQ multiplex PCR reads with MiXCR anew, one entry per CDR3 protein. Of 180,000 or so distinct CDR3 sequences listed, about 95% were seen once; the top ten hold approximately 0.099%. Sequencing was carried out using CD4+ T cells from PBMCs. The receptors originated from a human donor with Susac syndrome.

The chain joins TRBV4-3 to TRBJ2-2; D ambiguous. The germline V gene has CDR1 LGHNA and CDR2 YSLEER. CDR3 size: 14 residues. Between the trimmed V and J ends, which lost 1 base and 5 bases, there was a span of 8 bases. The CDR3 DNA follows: TGCGCCAGCAGCCAAGGCCCCGCTACCGGGGAGCTGTTTTTT. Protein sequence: CASSQGPATGELFF.

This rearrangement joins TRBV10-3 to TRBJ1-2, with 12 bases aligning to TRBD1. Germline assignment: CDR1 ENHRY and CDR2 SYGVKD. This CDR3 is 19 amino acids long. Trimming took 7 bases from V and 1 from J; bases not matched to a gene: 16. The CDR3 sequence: CAINSMGIGTGGDNYGYTF. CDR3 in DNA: TGTGCCATCAACTCTATGGGAATTGGGACAGGGGGCGATAACTATGGCTACACCTTC.

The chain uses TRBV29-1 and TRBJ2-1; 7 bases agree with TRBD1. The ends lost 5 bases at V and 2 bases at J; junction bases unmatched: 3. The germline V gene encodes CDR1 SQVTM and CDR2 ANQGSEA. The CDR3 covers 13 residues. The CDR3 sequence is CSVQQGTYNEQFF. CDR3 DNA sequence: TGCAGCGTTCAACAGGGGACCTACAATGAGCAGTTCTTC.

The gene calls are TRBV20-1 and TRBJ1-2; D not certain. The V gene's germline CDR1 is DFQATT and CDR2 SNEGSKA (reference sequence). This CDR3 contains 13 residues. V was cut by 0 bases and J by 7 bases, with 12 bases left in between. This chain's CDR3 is CSARDPRSGGYTF. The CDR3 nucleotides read TGCAGTGCTAGAGATCCCCGGTCCGGTGGCTACACCTTC.

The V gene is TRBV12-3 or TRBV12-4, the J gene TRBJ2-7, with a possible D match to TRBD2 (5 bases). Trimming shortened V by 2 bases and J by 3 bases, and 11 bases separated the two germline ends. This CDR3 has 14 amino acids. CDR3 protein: CASSLSFGDYEQYF. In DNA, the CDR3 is TGTGCCAGCAGTTTAAGCTTCGGGGACTACGAGCAGTACTTC.

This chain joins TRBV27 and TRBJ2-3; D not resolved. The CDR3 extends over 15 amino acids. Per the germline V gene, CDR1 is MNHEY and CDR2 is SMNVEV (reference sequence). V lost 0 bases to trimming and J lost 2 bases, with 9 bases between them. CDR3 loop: CASSLSPPSTDTQYF. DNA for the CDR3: TGTGCCAGCAGTTTATCGCCCCCCTCCACAGATACGCAGTATTTT.

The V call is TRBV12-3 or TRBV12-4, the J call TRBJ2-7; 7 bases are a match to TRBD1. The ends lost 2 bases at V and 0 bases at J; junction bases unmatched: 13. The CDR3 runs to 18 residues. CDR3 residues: CASSLPRELTGSSYEQYF. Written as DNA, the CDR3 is TGTGCCAGCAGTTTACCTCGCGAGCTGACAGGGAGCTCCTACGAGCAGTACTTC.

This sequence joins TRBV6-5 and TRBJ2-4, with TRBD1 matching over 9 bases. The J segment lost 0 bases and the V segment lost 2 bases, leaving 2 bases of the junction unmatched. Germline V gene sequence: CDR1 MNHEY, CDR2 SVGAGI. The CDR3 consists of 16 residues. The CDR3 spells CASSYTGGPAKNIQYF. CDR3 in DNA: TGTGCCAGCAGTTACACAGGGGGCCCAGCCAAAAACATTCAGTACTTC.

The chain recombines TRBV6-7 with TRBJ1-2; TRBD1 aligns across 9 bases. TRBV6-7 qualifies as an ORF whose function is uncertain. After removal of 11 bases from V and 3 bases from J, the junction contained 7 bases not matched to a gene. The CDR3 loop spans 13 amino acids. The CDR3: CAGHRGRHYGYTF. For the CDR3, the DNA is TGTGCCGGCCACAGGGGGCGTCACTATGGCTACACCTTC.

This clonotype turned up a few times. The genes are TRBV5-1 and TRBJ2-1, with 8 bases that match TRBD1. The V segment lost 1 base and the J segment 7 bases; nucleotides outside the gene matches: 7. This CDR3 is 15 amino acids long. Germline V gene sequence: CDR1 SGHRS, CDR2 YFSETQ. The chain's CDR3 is CASSLSRTGFNEQFF. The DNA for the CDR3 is TGCGCCAGCAGCTTGTCTAGGACAGGGTTTAATGAGCAGTTCTTC.

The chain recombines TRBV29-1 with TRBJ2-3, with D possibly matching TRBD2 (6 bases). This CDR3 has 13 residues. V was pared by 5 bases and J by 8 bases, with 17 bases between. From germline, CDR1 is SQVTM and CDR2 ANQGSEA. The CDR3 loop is CSVTGSTSGTQYF. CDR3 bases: TGCAGCGTTACGGGGTCGACTAGTGGTACGCAGTATTTT.

The DNA of the CDR3 is TGTGCCAGCAGTTTAACTAGTCCGGTGTACGAGCAGTACTTC. Translating it yields CASSLTSPVYEQYF. The genes are TRBV12-3 or TRBV12-4 and TRBJ2-7, with D possibly TRBD2 on 5 matching bases. The V and J ends lost 2 bases and 4 bases respectively, with 12 bases between them. The CDR3 extends over 14 amino acids.

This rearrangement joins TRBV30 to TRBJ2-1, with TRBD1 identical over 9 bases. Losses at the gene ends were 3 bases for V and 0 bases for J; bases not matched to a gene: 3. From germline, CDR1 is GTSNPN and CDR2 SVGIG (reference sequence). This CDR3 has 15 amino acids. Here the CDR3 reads CAWSDRGDSYNEQFF. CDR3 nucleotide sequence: TGTGCCTGGAGCGACAGGGGGGACTCCTACAATGAGCAGTTCTTC.

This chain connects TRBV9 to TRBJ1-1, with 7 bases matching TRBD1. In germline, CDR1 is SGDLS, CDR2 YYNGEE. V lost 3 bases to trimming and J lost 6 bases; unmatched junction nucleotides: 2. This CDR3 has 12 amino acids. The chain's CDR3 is CASSGDRAEAFF. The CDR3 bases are TGTGCCAGCAGCGGCGACAGGGCTGAAGCTTTCTTT.

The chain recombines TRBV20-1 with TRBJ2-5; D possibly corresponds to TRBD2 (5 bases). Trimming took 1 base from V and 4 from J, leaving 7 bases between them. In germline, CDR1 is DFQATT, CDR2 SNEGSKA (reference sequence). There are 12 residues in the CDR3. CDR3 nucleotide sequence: TGCAGTGCTAGAGTAAGCGGAGAGACCCAGTACTTC. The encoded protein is CSARVSGETQYF.